This is a list of T cell receptor beta chains from one sample in a study of human T cells and chemical hapten exposure. TCRdb re-called the RACE reads with MiXCR, one entry per CDR3 protein. The sample has about 34,000 distinct CDR3 sequences, around 5.5% seen once. Sequenced sample: whole blood. The origin of the receptors is a human donor in good health. Some clones in this sample may be carry-over from other donors' samples. Each CDR3 is given with its conserved first and last residue. The D gene is left open where the match is weak. Only some rows state a clone size, as once, few, many or a class for expanded clones.

v_call,d_call,j_call,clone_size,cdr3_nt,cdr3_aa
TRBV27,TRBD1,TRBJ1-2,.,TGTGCCAGCAGTTTTTTGACAGGGAATGATGGCTACACCTTC,CASSFLTGNDGYTF
TRBV2,.,TRBJ2-6,many,TGTGCCAGCAGTAAGACAGACTCTGGGGCCAACGTCCTGACTTTC,CASSKTDSGANVLTF
TRBV29-1,.,TRBJ1-3,few,TGCAGCGTTGACAGGGTCTCTGGAAACACCATATATTTT,CSVDRVSGNTIYF
TRBV30,.,TRBJ1-1,medium-sized,TGTGCCTGGAATCCCAACACTGAAGCTTTCTTT,CAWNPNTEAFF
TRBV20-1,TRBD1,TRBJ2-7,many,TGCAGTGCCAGTATCGGACAGGGCGGGAACTACGAGCAGTACTTC,CSASIGQGGNYEQYF
TRBV3-1,.,TRBJ1-5,many,TGTGCCAGCAGCCAAATAGCAGGGGCCTCTCAGCCCCAGCATTTT,CASSQIAGASQPQHF
TRBV6-5,.,TRBJ2-7,many,.,CASSSSAAGGGEQYF
TRBV11-2,TRBD2,TRBJ2-1,many,TGTGCCAGCAGCTTAGCAGGACTAGCCTACAATGAGCAGTTCTTC,CASSLAGLAYNEQFF
TRBV5-1,.,TRBJ1-2,many,TGCGCCAGCAGCTTGGGCCGGACGGACTATGGCTACACCTTC,CASSLGRTDYGYTF
TRBV24-1,TRBD2,TRBJ2-5,.,TGTGCCACCAGTGCTCGATCCACTAGCGGGAAGAAAGAGACCCAGTACTTC,CATSARSTSGKKETQYF
TRBV20-1,.,TRBJ1-4,many,TGCAGTGCCTTGGGACCTACCAATGAAAAACTGTTTTTT,CSALGPTNEKLFF
TRBV29-1,.,TRBJ1-1,many,TGCAGCGCGCTTCCGGATCCGAACACTGAAGCTTTCTTT,CSALPDPNTEAFF
TRBV27,TRBD1,TRBJ1-1,.,TGTGCCAGTCGGACAGGTGCTCAGTTTGGCACTGAAGCTTTCTTT,CASRTGAQFGTEAFF
TRBV18,TRBD1,TRBJ2-5,few,TGTGCCAGCTCACCACAAACAGGGGTCGGAGAGACCCAGTACTTC,CASSPQTGVGETQYF
TRBV7-2,.,TRBJ1-2,many,TGTGCCAGCAGCTTAGTGGGGATTTCCCATCATGGCTACACCTTC,CASSLVGISHHGYTF
TRBV27,TRBD1,TRBJ1-1,many,TGTGCCAGCAGCCACAGGGGGCCCACTGAAGCTTTCTTT,CASSHRGPTEAFF
TRBV12-3/TRBV12-4,.,TRBJ1-1,many,TGTGCCAGCAGTTTAGGTAAGAACACTGAAGCTTTCTTT,CASSLGKNTEAFF
TRBV10-1,TRBD1,TRBJ2-5,.,TGCGCCAGCAGTGATGGACAGGGGGCGAGAAGCCAAGAGACCCAGTACTTC,CASSDGQGARSQETQYF
TRBV7-8,TRBD1,TRBJ1-2,few,TGTGCCAGCAGCTTAGAACAGGGGACGGATGGCTACACCTTC,CASSLEQGTDGYTF
TRBV7-9,TRBD2,TRBJ2-7,many,TGTGCCAGCAGCCGGACTAGCGGGGTGGAATACTACGAGCAGTACTTC,CASSRTSGVEYYEQYF
TRBV5-1,TRBD2,TRBJ2-3,many,TGCGCCAGCAGTTGGACTAGCGGGGGCTCAGATACGCAGTATTTT,CASSWTSGGSDTQYF
TRBV2,TRBD2,TRBJ2-1,many,TGTGCCAGCAGAAGGACTAGCGGGGGGAATGAGCAGTTCTTC,CASRRTSGGNEQFF
TRBV3-1,.,TRBJ1-4,many,TGTGCCAGCAGCCAAGATATCAGGGTGACTAATGAAAAACTGTTTTTT,CASSQDIRVTNEKLFF
TRBV20-1,.,TRBJ2-3,many,TGCAGTGCTAGTAGTTTCGAAACAGATACGCAGTATTTT,CSASSFETDTQYF
TRBV6-6,.,TRBJ1-1,many,TGTGCCAGCAGTAAGGGACGGATGAACACTGAAGCTTTCTTT,CASSKGRMNTEAFF
TRBV5-4,.,TRBJ2-2,.,TGTGCCAGCAGCGGATTGGACAGTTCTACCGGGGAGCTGTTTTTT,CASSGLDSSTGELFF
TRBV29-1,.,TRBJ1-5,many,TGCAGCGTTGAAGACAGCGCTGGGGAGCCCCAGCATTTT,CSVEDSAGEPQHF
TRBV4-2,TRBD1,TRBJ1-1,.,TGTGCCAGCAGCCAGTTGGGGGACAGAGAAGCTTTCTTT,CASSQLGDREAFF
TRBV7-9,.,TRBJ2-7,few,TGTGCCAGCAGTTCCGGGAATTTCTACGAGCAGTACTTC,CASSSGNFYEQYF
TRBV6-6,TRBD2,TRBJ2-7,many,TGTGCCAGCAGTATCGGGACTAGCGGGGGCTACGAGCAGTACTTC,CASSIGTSGGYEQYF
TRBV27,.,TRBJ1-2,many,TGTGCCAGCAGTCCTACGAGACAGGCTGGTGGCTACACCTTC,CASSPTRQAGGYTF
TRBV28,TRBD1,TRBJ2-7,many,TGTGCCAGCAGTGTACAGGGACAGGGACCTACCGAGCAGTACTTC,CASSVQGQGPTEQYF
TRBV11-2,.,TRBJ2-5,many,TGTGCCAGTGAAAAGGGGGTCCAAGAGACCCAGTACTTC,CASEKGVQETQYF
TRBV29-1,TRBD1,TRBJ1-2,many,TGCAGCGTTCGAGAGCAGGGGGCCCCTAACTATGGCTACACCTTC,CSVREQGAPNYGYTF
TRBV18,TRBD1,TRBJ2-7,many,TGTGCCAGCTCAAGACAGGGCACCTACGAGCAGTACTTC,CASSRQGTYEQYF
TRBV6-1,.,TRBJ2-7,many,TGTGCCACGGGAAAACACAGCTCCTACGAGCAGTACTTC,CATGKHSSYEQYF